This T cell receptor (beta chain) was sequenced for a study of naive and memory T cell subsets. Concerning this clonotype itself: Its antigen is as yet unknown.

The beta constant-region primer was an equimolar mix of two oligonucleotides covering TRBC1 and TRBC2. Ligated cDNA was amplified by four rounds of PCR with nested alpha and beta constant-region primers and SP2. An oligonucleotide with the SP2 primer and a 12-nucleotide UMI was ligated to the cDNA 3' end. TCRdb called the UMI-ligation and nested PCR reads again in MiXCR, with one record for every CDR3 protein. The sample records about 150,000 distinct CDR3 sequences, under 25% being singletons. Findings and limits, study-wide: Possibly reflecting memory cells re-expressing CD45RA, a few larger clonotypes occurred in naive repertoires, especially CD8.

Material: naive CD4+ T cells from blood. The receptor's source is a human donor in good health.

CDR3 loop: CSVTQTEYEQYF. CDR3 coding DNA: TGCAGCGTTACCCAGACCGAATACGAGCAGTACTTC. The chain has TRBV29-1 and TRBJ2-7; D unresolved. This CDR3 has 12 residues. V lost 5 bases and J 4 bases, leaving 12 bases between the germline ends. From germline, CDR1 is SQVTM and CDR2 ANQGSEA.